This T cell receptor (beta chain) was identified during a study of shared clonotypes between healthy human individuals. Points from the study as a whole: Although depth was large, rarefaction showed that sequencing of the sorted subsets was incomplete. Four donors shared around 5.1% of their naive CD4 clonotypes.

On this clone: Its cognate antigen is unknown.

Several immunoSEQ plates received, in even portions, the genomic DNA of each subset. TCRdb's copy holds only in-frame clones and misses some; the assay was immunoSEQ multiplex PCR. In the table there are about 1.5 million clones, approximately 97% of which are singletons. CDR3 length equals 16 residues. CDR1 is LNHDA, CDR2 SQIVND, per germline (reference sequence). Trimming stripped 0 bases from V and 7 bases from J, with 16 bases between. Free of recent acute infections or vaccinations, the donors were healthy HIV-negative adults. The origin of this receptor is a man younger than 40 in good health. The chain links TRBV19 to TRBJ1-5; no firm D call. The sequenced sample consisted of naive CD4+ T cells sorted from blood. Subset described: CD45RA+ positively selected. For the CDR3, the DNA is TGTGCCAGTAGTATAGATCGACGGCAGGTAGAACAGCCCCAGCATTTT. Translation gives CASSIDRRQVEQPQHF.